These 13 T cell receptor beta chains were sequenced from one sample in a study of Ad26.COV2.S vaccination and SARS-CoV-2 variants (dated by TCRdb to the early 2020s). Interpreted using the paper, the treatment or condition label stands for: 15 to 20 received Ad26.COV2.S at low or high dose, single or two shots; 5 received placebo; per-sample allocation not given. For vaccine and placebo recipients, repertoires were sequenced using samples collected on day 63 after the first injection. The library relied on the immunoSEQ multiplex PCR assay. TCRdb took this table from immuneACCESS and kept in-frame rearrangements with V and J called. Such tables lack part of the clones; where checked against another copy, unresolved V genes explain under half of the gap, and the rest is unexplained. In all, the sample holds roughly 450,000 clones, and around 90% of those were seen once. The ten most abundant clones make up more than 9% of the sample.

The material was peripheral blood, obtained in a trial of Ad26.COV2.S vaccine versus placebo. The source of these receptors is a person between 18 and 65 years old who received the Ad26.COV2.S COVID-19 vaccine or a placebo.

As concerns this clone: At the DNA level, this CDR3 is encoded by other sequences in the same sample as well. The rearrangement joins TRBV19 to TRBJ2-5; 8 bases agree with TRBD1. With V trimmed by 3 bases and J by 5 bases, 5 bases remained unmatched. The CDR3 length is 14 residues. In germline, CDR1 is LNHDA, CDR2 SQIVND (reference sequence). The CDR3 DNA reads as TGTGCCAGTAGTATCAGGGGGCGAGGGGAGACCCAGTACTTC. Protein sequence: CASSIRGRGETQYF.

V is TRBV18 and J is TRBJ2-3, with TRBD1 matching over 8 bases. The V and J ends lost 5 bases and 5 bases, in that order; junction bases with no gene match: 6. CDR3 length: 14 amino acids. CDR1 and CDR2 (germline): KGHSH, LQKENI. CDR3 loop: CASSIQGVQDTQYF. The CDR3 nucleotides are TGTGCCAGCTCAATACAGGGGGTGCAAGATACGCAGTATTTT. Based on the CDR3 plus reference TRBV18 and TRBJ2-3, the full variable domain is NAGVMQNPRHLVRRRGQEARLRCSPMKGHSHVYWYRQLPEEGLKFMVYLQKENIIDESGMPKERFSAEFPKEGPSILRIQQVVRGDSAAYFCASSIQGVQDTQYFGPGTRLTVL.

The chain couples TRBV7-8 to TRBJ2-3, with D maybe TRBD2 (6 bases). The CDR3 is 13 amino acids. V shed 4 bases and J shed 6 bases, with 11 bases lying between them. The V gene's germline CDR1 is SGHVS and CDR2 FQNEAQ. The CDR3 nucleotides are TGTGCCAGCAGCTCACACCGGGAGGATACGCAGTATTTT. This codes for CASSSHREDTQYF.

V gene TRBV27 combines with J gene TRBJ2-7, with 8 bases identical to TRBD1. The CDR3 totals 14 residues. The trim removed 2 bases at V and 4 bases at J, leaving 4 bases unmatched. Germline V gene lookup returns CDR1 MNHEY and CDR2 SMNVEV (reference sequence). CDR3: CASSLRDRIYEQYF. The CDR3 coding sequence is TGTGCCAGCAGTTTACGGGACAGGATATACGAGCAGTACTTC.

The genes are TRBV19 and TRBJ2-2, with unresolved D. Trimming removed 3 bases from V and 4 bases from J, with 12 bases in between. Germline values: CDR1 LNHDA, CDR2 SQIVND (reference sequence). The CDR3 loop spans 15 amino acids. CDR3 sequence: CASSMASISTGELFF. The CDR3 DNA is TGTGCCAGTAGTATGGCATCGATTTCCACCGGGGAGCTGTTTTTT.

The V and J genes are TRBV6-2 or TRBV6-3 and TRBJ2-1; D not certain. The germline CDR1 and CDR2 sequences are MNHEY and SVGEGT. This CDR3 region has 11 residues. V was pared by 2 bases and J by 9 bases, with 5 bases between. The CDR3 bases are TGTGCCAGCAGTTACGGCGCTGAGCAGTTCTTC. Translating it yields CASSYGAEQFF.

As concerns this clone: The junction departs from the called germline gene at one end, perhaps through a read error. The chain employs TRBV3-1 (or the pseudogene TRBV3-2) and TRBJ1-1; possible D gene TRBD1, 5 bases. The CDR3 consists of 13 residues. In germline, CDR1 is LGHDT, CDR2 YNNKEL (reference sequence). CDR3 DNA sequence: TGTGCCAGCAGCCAGGGACTCCTTTTATTGATAATCTTT. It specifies CASSQGLLLLIIF.

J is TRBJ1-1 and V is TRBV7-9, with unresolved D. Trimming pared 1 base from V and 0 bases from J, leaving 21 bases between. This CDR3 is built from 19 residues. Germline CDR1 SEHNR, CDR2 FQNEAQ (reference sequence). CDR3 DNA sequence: TGTGCCAGCAGCTTAGGTGGCGAGCGGTCGTGGTATTTGAACACTGAAGCTTTCTTT. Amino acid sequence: CASSLGGERSWYLNTEAFF. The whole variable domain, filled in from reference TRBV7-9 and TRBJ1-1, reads DTGVSQNPRHKITKRGQNVTFRCDPISEHNRLYWYRQTLGQGPEFLTYFQNEAQLEKSRLLSDRFSAERPKGSFSTLEIQRTEQGDSAMYLCASSLGGERSWYLNTEAFFGQGTRLTVV.

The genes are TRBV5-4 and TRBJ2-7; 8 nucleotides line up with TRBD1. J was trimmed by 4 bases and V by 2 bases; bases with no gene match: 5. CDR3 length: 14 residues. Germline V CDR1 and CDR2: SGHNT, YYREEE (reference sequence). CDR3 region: CASSLSDRVYEQYF. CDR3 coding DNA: TGTGCCAGCAGCTTATCGGACAGGGTGTACGAGCAGTACTTC.

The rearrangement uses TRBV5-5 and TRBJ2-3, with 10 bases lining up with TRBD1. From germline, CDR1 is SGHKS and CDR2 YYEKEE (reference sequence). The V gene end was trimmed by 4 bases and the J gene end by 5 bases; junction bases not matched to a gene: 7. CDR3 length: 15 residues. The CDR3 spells CASSLTGGSGDTQYF. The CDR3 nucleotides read TGTGCCAGCAGCCTGACAGGGGGCAGTGGAGATACGCAGTATTTT.

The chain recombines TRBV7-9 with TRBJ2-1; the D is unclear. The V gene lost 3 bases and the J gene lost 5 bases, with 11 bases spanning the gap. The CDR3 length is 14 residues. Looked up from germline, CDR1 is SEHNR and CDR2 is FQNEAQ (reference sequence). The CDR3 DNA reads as TGTGCCAGCAGCTTTGGGCCTGGAGACAATGAGCAGTTCTTC. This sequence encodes CASSFGPGDNEQFF.

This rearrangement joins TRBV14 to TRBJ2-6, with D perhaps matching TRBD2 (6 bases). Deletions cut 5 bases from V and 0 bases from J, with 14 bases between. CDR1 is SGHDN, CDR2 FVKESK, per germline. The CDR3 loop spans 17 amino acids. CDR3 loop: CASSKKTDYSGANVLTF. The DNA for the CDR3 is TGTGCCAGCAGCAAAAAAACGGACTACTCTGGGGCCAACGTCCTGACTTTC.

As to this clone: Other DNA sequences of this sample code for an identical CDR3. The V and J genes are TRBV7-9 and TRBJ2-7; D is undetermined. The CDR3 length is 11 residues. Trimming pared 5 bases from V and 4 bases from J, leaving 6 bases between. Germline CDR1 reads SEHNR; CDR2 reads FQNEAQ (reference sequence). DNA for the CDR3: TGTGCCAGCAGCCCTGGATACGAGCAGTACTTC. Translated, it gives CASSPGYEQYF.